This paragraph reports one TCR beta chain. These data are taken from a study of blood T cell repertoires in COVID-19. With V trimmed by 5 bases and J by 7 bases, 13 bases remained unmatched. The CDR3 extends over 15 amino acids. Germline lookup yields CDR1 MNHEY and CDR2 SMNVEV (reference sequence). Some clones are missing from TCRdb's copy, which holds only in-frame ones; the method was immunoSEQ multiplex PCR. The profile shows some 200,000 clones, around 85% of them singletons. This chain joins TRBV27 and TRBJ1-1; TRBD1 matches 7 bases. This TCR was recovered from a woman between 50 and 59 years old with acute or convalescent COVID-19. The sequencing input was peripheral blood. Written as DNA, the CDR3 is TGTGCCAGCAGTCAAACCGGGACAGCGCTTATTGAAGCTTTCTTT. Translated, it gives CASSQTGTALIEAFF.